Listed here are 10 T cell receptor beta chains from one sample, sequenced in a study of cytomegalovirus exposure and HLA in healthy donors. A multiplex PCR was run with 60 Vbeta primers and 13 Jbeta primers. The assay was immunoSEQ multiplex PCR, and TCRdb's table has in-frame clones only and misses some. The sample holds 110,000 or so clones, around 86% seen once. Sample: PBMCs. The receptor set was obtained from a woman aged 25 to 39 in good health and CMV-seronegative.

In its sample, this clone was seen once. The chain is built from TRBV19 and TRBJ1-5; D is undetermined. The V end lost 7 bases, the J end lost 0 bases, and 7 bases lay between the germline ends. From germline, CDR1 is LNHDA and CDR2 SQIVND (reference sequence). This CDR3 has 13 residues. The CDR3 nucleotides are TGTGCCAGTACTGCGGTTAGCAATCAGCCCCAGCATTTT. The encoded protein is CASTAVSNQPQHF.

The CDR3 here is CASTQRERFNNEQFF. For the CDR3, the DNA is TGTGCCAGCACCCAGCGGGAGAGATTCAACAATGAGCAGTTCTTC. This chain joins TRBV2 and TRBJ2-1; 8 bases fit TRBD2. V gave up 7 bases and J gave up 5 bases; unmatched junction bases: 10. Per the germline V gene, CDR1 is SNHLY and CDR2 is FYNNEI. This CDR3 region has 15 residues.

This chain's CDR3 is CASSPNGGGSQPQHF. The CDR3 region has the DNA TGTGCCAGCAGCCCTAACGGGGGGGGCAGCCAGCCCCAGCATTTT. The chain is built from TRBV28 and TRBJ1-5; TRBD1 might be the D (6 bases). V lost 6 bases and J lost 7, with 19 bases in between. This CDR3 contains 15 residues. Germline V CDR1 and CDR2: MDHEN, SYDVKM.

This clone was seen a few times. The chain carries TRBV4-3 and TRBJ2-1; D is uncertain. The CDR3 spans 13 residues. CDR1 is LGHNA and CDR2 is YSLEER in the germline V gene. V lost 1 base and J lost 7, with 8 bases in between. The DNA of the CDR3 is TGCGCCAGCAGCCAAGGCCTGAGAAATGAGCAGTTCTTC. Its protein is CASSQGLRNEQFF.

The CDR3: CSVEETRESEAFF. CDR3 coding DNA: TGCAGCGTTGAAGAAACCCGGGAATCTGAAGCTTTCTTT. The genes are TRBV29-1 and TRBJ1-1; no reliable D call. The length of the CDR3 is 13 residues. CDR1 SQVTM and CDR2 ANQGSEA come from the germline V gene. The V end was cut by 0 bases, the J end by 6 bases, with 11 bases between.

Comments on this clone: A read error may account for a junction end that differs from germline. This rearrangement joins TRBV7-9 to TRBJ2-7; 7 bases agree with TRBD1. The CDR3 runs 13 residues. Germline V gene sequence: CDR1 SEHNR, CDR2 FQNEAQ (reference sequence). CDR3 amino acids: CSSSRGQYYEQYF. CDR3 nucleotides: TGTTCCAGCAGCCGGGGACAGTACTACGAGCAGTACTTC.

V and J are TRBV18 and TRBJ2-3, with TRBD1 identical over 10 bases. Germline trimming cut 2 bases from V and 4 bases from J; bases unmatched to any gene: 9. The CDR3 loop spans 17 amino acids. Germline V gene lookup returns CDR1 KGHSH and CDR2 LQKENI. CDR3 bases: TGTGCCAGCTCACCAATTCAAAGGACAGGGGGAGCAGATACGCAGTATTTT. Its protein product is CASSPIQRTGGADTQYF.

The genes are TRBV28 and TRBJ1-3, with 8 bases aligning to TRBD1. This CDR3 has 15 amino acids. The germline gives CDR1 MDHEN, CDR2 SYDVKM. V lost 3 bases, J lost 0 bases, and 1 base stayed unmatched. This CDR3 reads CASSFDRGSGNTIYF. The CDR3 DNA reads TGTGCCAGCAGTTTTGACAGGGGCTCTGGAAACACCATATATTTT.

In the case of this clone: Within the sample, other DNA sequences also encode this same CDR3. This CDR3 is CASSPSSYEQYF. The CDR3 DNA sequence: TGTGCCAGCAGCCCGAGCTCCTACGAGCAGTACTTC. The chain employs TRBV7-9 and TRBJ2-7; no definite D call. V lost 5 bases and J 0 bases, leaving 5 bases between the germline ends. The CDR3 has 12 residues. Germline CDR1 and CDR2: SEHNR and FQNEAQ (reference sequence).

This chain uses TRBV9 with TRBJ2-7, with 8 bases aligning to TRBD2. The germline CDR1 and CDR2 sequences are SGDLS and YYNGEE. The CDR3 contains 13 residues. The junction had 1 base not matched to a gene; V was cut back by 0 bases and J by 5 bases. The CDR3 here is CASSVELADEQYF. The CDR3 DNA sequence: TGTGCCAGCAGCGTAGAACTAGCGGACGAGCAGTACTTC.